This TCR beta chain was identified during a study of blood T cells in healthy people across ages. For every donor, a draw yielded 8.5 to 10 milliliters of peripheral blood. At least 6 million PBMCs were isolated per sample. The study's findings and limits: Aged donors had fewer naive CD4+ cells and lower diversity than long-lived donors. Bulk PBMC profiling left naive and antigen-experienced comparisons inconclusive.

This clonotype was found a few times. Its antigen is still unknown. Through a sample-barcoded 5' primer and a J-beta primer mix, a second PCR was run for roughly 6 to 12 cycles. TCRdb itself ran the 5' RACE reads through MiXCR, one entry per CDR3 protein. Of some 1.4 million distinct CDR3 sequences detected, about 43% appear once; the ten largest clones hold under 8%. Sequenced input: blood. The clonotype originates from a woman younger than 30 in good health.

The CDR3 reads CASSVRGGPDTQYF. DNA of the CDR3: TGTGCCAGCAGCGTACGGGGGGGCCCAGATACGCAGTATTTT. V and J are TRBV5-5 and TRBJ2-3, with 8 bases identical to TRBD2. CDR3 size: 14 residues. Germline V lookup: CDR1 SGHKS, CDR2 YYEKEE (reference sequence). J lost 4 bases, V lost 4 bases, and 5 bases had no gene match.